Here is one T cell receptor (beta chain) with its context. The sample comes from a study of blood T cell repertoires in COVID-19. Study-wide context: The United States, Italy and Spain were the sources of the acute and convalescent COVID-19 samples.

TCRdb keeps only in-frame clones here, not all; method: immunoSEQ multiplex PCR. Among around 80,000 clones listed, roughly 80% were seen once. After removal of 4 bases from V and 0 bases from J, the junction contained 7 bases not matched to a gene. Germline CDR1 SGHVS, CDR2 FNYEAQ. The CDR3 is 17 amino acids. The specimen sequenced was peripheral blood. The TCR comes from a human donor in a cohort sampled during active COVID-19. The chain is built from TRBV7-6 and TRBJ1-4, with TRBD1 matching over 8 bases. The CDR3, as DNA: TGTGCCAGCAGCTCCATAGGACAGGGAGCAACTAATGAAAAACTGTTTTTT. It yields the protein CASSSIGQGATNEKLFF.